This is a list of T cell receptor beta chains from one sample in a study of T cells in Graves' hyperthyroidism and ophthalmopathy. TCRdb re-called the multiplex PCR reads with MiXCR, one entry per CDR3 protein. The sample contains 380,000 or so distinct CDR3 sequences, approximately 15% of which appear only once. The sequenced material came from blood. Source of these receptors: a woman aged 25 to 45 with Graves' hyperthyroidism. Both conserved end residues are part of each CDR3. A D gene is named only where the DNA matches it firmly. The size of a clone is reported for some rows only, either as once, few or many, or as a class for expanded clones.

TRBJ2-1 | TRBV28 | many | . | CASRQAGGSSYNEQFF | TGTGCCAGCAGGCAGGCAGGAGGGTCCTCCTACAATGAGCAGTTCTTC
TRBJ2-7 | TRBV2 | many | . | CAIFRDAYEQYF | TGTGCCATTTTCCGGGACGCCTACGAGCAGTACTTC
TRBJ2-7 | TRBV25-1 | few | . | CASSWGDLEQYF | TGTGCCAGCAGTTGGGGGGACTTAGAGCAGTACTTC
TRBJ2-3 | TRBV12-3/TRBV12-4 | many | TRBD2 | CASSPGGGSTDTQYF | TGTGCCAGCAGTCCCGGGGGGGGCAGCACAGATACGCAGTATTTT
TRBJ2-2 | TRBV5-1 | . | TRBD1 | CASSAGTEYTGELFF | TGCGCCAGCAGCGCCGGGACAGAATACACCGGGGAGCTGTTTTTT
TRBJ2-6 | TRBV11-2 | few | . | CASRESGANVLTF | TGTGCCAGCAGGGAGTCTGGGGCCAACGTCCTGACTTTC
TRBJ2-1 | TRBV7-7 | . | TRBD1 | CASSSGTGFKGNEQFF | TGTGCTAGCAGCTCCGGGACAGGGTTTAAGGGCAATGAGCAGTTCTTC
TRBJ2-1 | TRBV20-1 | many | . | CSASVAMQNNEQFF | TGCAGTGCTAGTGTAGCCATGCAAAACAATGAGCAGTTCTTC
TRBJ2-5 | TRBV7-8 | few | TRBD2 | CASSLGRLAGAQETQYF | TGTGCCAGCAGCTTAGGGCGACTAGCGGGGGCCCAAGAGACCCAGTACTTC
TRBJ2-7 | TRBV7-9 | many | . | CASSLAAERSEQYF | TGTGCCAGCAGCTTAGCGGCGGAGCGCTCCGAGCAGTACTTC
TRBJ2-5 | TRBV7-9 | few | . | CASRDTGETQYF | TGTGCCAGCAGGGACACCGGAGAGACCCAGTACTTC
TRBJ2-5 | TRBV20-1 | . | . | CSARDPPVGTQYF | TGCAGTGCTAGAGATCCCCCTGTGGGGACCCAGTACTTC
TRBJ2-1 | TRBV7-2 | . | . | CASSLAIHTDNEQFF | TGTGCCAGCAGCTTAGCTATTCATACCGACAATGAGCAGTTCTTC
TRBJ2-5 | TRBV7-9 | many | . | CASAGRTQETQYF | TGTGCCAGCGCCGGACGGACCCAAGAGACCCAGTACTTC
TRBJ2-4 | TRBV12-3/TRBV12-4 | many | . | CASSLSTQGGTAKNIQYF | TGTGCCAGCAGTTTATCTACCCAGGGGGGAACAGCCAAAAACATTCAGTACTTC
TRBJ2-2 | TRBV20-1 | many | TRBD2 | CSATRAGTGELFF | TGCAGTGCGACGAGAGCGGGGACCGGGGAGCTGTTTTTT
TRBJ2-4 | TRBV6-1 | . | TRBD2 | CASRLYASGGAGNIQYF | TGTGCCAGCAGACTTTACGCTAGCGGGGGGGCCGGGAACATTCAGTACTTC
TRBJ2-1 | TRBV12-3/TRBV12-4 | many | . | CASSLGGGANEQFF | TGTGCCAGCAGTTTGGGTGGGGGGGCCAATGAGCAGTTCTTC
TRBJ1-1 | TRBV27 | few | TRBD1 | CASSIGTGRAFF | TGTGCCAGCAGTATCGGGACAGGGAGGGCTTTCTTT
TRBJ2-4 | TRBV7-2 | many | . | CASSLLGVGSKNIQYF | TGTGCCAGCAGCTTATTAGGGGTTGGATCCAAAAACATTCAGTACTTC
TRBJ2-5 | TRBV20-1 | many | . | CSARDGVRTTQETQYF | TGCAGTGCTAGAGATGGGGTACGGACTACTCAAGAGACCCAGTACTTC
TRBJ2-2 | TRBV6-1 | many | TRBD1 | CASSEIPPGGLGTGELFF | TGTGCCAGCAGTGAAATTCCGCCAGGGGGCTTAGGCACCGGGGAGCTGTTTTTT
TRBJ2-1 | TRBV20-1 | . | TRBD2 | CSAKTSWEAFF | TGCAGTGCTAAGACTAGCTGGGAAGCGTTCTTC
TRBJ1-2 | TRBV6-2/TRBV6-3 | many | . | CASNQAENYGYTF | TGTGCCAGCAATCAGGCCGAAAACTATGGCTACACCTTC
TRBJ2-7 | TRBV6-1 | . | TRBD2 | CASSSGLGPYEQYF | TGTGCCAGCAGCTCGGGACTAGGTCCGTACGAGCAGTACTTC
TRBJ2-3 | TRBV3-1 | few | . | CASSPSLRSLTDTQYF | TGTGCCAGCAGCCCCTCTCTGCGGAGCCTCACAGATACGCAGTATTTT
TRBJ2-1 | TRBV30 | many | . | CAWSPFEGLEQFF | TGTGCCTGGAGTCCCTTCGAGGGCCTCGAGCAGTTCTTC
TRBJ2-2 | TRBV2 | many | TRBD1 | CASVDRGRTGELFF | TGTGCCAGCGTAGACAGGGGAAGGACCGGGGAGCTGTTTTTT
TRBJ1-2 | TRBV28 | . | TRBD1 | CASSSDGQGLFGYTF | TGTGCCAGCAGTTCAGACGGACAGGGTCTTTTTGGCTACACCTTC
TRBJ1-1 | TRBV11-3 | many | . | CASSLVLGSEAFF | TGTGCCAGCAGCTTAGTTCTGGGCTCTGAAGCTTTCTTT
TRBJ2-3 | TRBV12-3/TRBV12-4 | few | . | CASSPDSDTQYF | TGTGCCAGCAGTCCGGACTCAGATACGCAGTATTTT
TRBJ2-2 | TRBV2 | many | . | CASKLAWEWGTGELFF | TGTGCCAGCAAACTGGCGTGGGAGTGGGGGACCGGGGAGCTGTTTTTT
TRBJ2-3 | TRBV28 | many | TRBD1 | CASSPSGQGTDTQYF | TGTGCCAGCAGTCCATCCGGACAGGGCACAGATACGCAGTATTTT
TRBJ2-2 | TRBV5-1 | . | . | CASSLVGEPGELFF | TGCGCCAGCAGCTTGGTGGGGGAACCGGGGGAGCTGTTTTTT
TRBJ2-1 | TRBV5-1 | few | . | CASSRGTGTTHNEQFF | TGCGCCAGCAGCCGGGGGACCGGGACCACCCACAATGAGCAGTTCTTC
TRBJ1-2 | TRBV5-6 | few | . | CASSLPRDMDYGYTF | TGTGCCAGCAGCTTGCCCCGGGACATGGACTATGGCTACACCTTC
TRBJ2-1 | TRBV6-2/TRBV6-3 | few | TRBD2 | CASSYSLAGGINEQFF | TGTGCCAGCAGTTACAGCCTAGCGGGAGGGATTAATGAGCAGTTCTTC
TRBJ2-7 | TRBV7-8 | many | . | CASSLSRFDEQYF | TGTGCCAGCAGCCTAAGTAGGTTTGACGAGCAGTACTTC
TRBJ2-5 | TRBV6-5 | . | . | CASSYTHRADETQYF | TGTGCCAGCAGTTACACCCACAGGGCCGATGAGACCCAGTACTTC
TRBJ2-1 | TRBV7-2 | few | TRBD2 | CASSSGLAESYNEQFF | TGTGCCAGCAGCTCCGGACTAGCGGAATCCTACAATGAGCAGTTCTTC
TRBJ2-7 | TRBV5-1 | few | TRBD1 | CASSLVEGAKYEQYF | TGCGCCAGCAGCTTGGTAGAGGGGGCGAAATACGAGCAGTACTTC
TRBJ2-1 | TRBV7-8 | many | TRBD2 | CASSSLSGTAYNEQFF | TGTGCCAGCAGCTCACTTAGCGGGACGGCCTACAATGAGCAGTTCTTC
TRBJ1-1 | TRBV19 | . | . | CASSMQNTEAFF | TGTGCCAGTAGTATGCAGAACACTGAAGCTTTCTTT
TRBJ2-7 | TRBV7-2 | few | . | CASSLAAPSREQYF | TGTGCCAGCAGCTTAGCCGCCCCGAGTCGGGAGCAGTACTTC
TRBJ2-5 | TRBV25-1 | . | . | CASSPFGSDEETQYF | TGTGCCAGCAGTCCCTTCGGGAGTGACGAAGAGACCCAGTACTTC
TRBJ2-2 | TRBV7-9 | . | . | CASSLVHQRGAGELFF | TGTGCCAGCAGCTTAGTGCACCAAAGGGGCGCCGGGGAGCTGTTTTTT
TRBJ2-3 | TRBV20-1 | many | . | CSAGPSTDTQYF | TGCAGTGCTGGCCCGTCCACAGATACGCAGTATTTT
TRBJ2-4 | TRBV6-1 | many | . | CASSVIQPPAKNIQYF | TGTGCCAGCAGTGTTATACAGCCTCCGGCCAAAAACATTCAGTACTTC
TRBJ2-1 | TRBV28 | many | TRBD2 | CASSLNGGGQFF | TGTGCCAGCAGCCTTAACGGGGGGGGGCAGTTCTTC
TRBJ2-6 | TRBV2 | many | . | CASRGSYNVLTF | TGTGCCAGCAGGGGCTCCTACAACGTCCTGACTTTC
TRBJ2-2 | TRBV2 | . | TRBD2 | CASSEYYSGSLAGELFF | TGTGCCAGCAGTGAATATTACAGCGGGAGTCTGGCCGGGGAGCTGTTTTTT
TRBJ1-1 | TRBV5-1 | many | . | CASSLALGGATEAFF | TGCGCCAGCAGCTTGGCCCTGGGGGGGGCCACTGAAGCTTTCTTT
TRBJ2-3 | TRBV5-1 | many | . | CASSAQKHTDTQYF | TGCGCCAGCAGCGCGCAGAAACACACAGATACGCAGTATTTT
TRBJ1-1 | TRBV24-1 | many | . | CATSAGGDTEAFF | TGTGCCACCAGTGCGGGTGGGGACACTGAAGCTTTCTTT
TRBJ2-7 | TRBV28 | many | TRBD2 | CASNSRTSGSRYSYEQYF | TGTGCCAGCAATTCGCGGACTAGCGGGAGCCGATACTCCTACGAGCAGTACTTC
TRBJ2-3 | TRBV20-1 | many | TRBD2 | CSEGTSGSTDTQYF | TGCAGTGAAGGGACTAGCGGTAGCACAGATACGCAGTATTTT